This T cell receptor (beta chain) was sequenced during a study of T cell responses to AZD1222 COVID-19 vaccine. Trimming cost V 2 bases and J 5 bases; bases outside gene matches: 9. This CDR3 is 16 amino acids long. Germline CDR1 SGHRS, CDR2 YFSETQ. Sequencing used immunoSEQ multiplex PCR; TCRdb keeps in-frame clones, though not all of them. In the table there are more than 95,000 clones, around nine tenths of which are singletons. As to this clone: Its antigen remains unidentified.

Study observations and caveats: Dominant at 160-218 and 743-854, vaccine-associated CD4 TCRs also spanned spike.

Source: peripheral blood, taken on day 0 of AZD1222 vaccination. This TCR was sampled from an adult in good health. V gene TRBV5-1 combines with J gene TRBJ2-7; 11 positions agree with TRBD2. CDR3 region: CASSLLAGGPLDEQYF. The DNA of the CDR3 is TGCGCCAGCAGCTTATTAGCGGGAGGGCCGTTAGACGAGCAGTACTTC.